A single sample gave rise to the 32 T cell receptor beta chains below, sequenced in a study of human T cells and chemical hapten exposure. The time point was: patch test 2, 6 weeks after DPC sensitization. Regarding treatment: therapeutic diphenylcyclopropenone sensitization with weekly scalp DPC. TCRdb passed the RACE reads through MiXCR, listing each CDR3 protein once. The sample records about 84,000 distinct CDR3 sequences, 10% being singletons. This sample comprised whole blood, obtained in connection with sensitization to the hapten diphenylcyclopropenone (DPC). The receptors stem from a woman aged 50 to 65 with alopecia areata. Some clones in this sample may be carry-over from other donors' samples.

This clonotype occurred many times. The chain joins TRBV6-1 to TRBJ1-5; the D gene is possibly TRBD1 (6 bases). Germline CDR1 MNHNS, CDR2 SASEGT. This CDR3 region has 15 residues. The V end lost 5 bases, the J end lost 0 bases, and 11 bases lay between the germline ends. CDR3 sequence (DNA): TGTGCCAGCAGTCCAGGGGCGGATAGCAATCAGCCCCAGCATTTT. This encodes CASSPGADSNQPQHF.

The sample holds a few counts of this clonotype. V and J are TRBV28 and TRBJ2-1; 10 nucleotides line up with TRBD2. The CDR3 totals 18 residues. Germline values: CDR1 MDHEN, CDR2 SYDVKM. Trimming removed 1 base from V and 0 bases from J; junction bases left unmatched: 6. The chain's CDR3 is CASSLSGLAVSSYNEQFF. Written as DNA, the CDR3 is TGTGCCAGCAGTTTATCTGGACTAGCGGTGAGCTCCTACAATGAGCAGTTCTTC.

This clonotype was observed a handful of times. V gene TRBV2 combines with J gene TRBJ2-7; D is undetermined. CDR3 length: 12 residues. Germline loops: CDR1 SNHLY, CDR2 FYNNEI. V dropped 7 bases and J dropped 0 bases, with 7 bases sitting between them. CDR3 loop: CASKPLSYEQYF. The CDR3, as DNA: TGTGCCAGCAAACCTCTCTCCTACGAGCAGTACTTC.

This clonotype was seen a few times. The V call is TRBV27, the J call TRBJ2-1, with D unresolved. Germline CDR1 is MNHEY and CDR2 is SMNVEV (reference sequence). This CDR3 has 15 residues. V was clipped by 3 bases and J by 5 bases, with 14 bases between them. The CDR3 sequence: CASSLSRVTHNEQFF. CDR3 sequence (DNA): TGTGCCAGCAGTTTGAGCCGGGTGACACACAATGAGCAGTTCTTC.

This clonotype was seen more than once but under ten times. This chain links TRBV7-2 with TRBJ2-1; no definite D call. Germline V gene lookup returns CDR1 SGHTA and CDR2 FQGNSA. Trimming pared 1 base from V and 0 bases from J, leaving 7 bases between. The CDR3 contains 15 residues. CDR3 in DNA: TGTGCCAGCAGCTTAGATCCCAGCTCCTACAATGAGCAGTTCTTC. Translation: CASSLDPSSYNEQFF.

The genes are TRBV7-6 and TRBJ2-5; D is unclear. The CDR3 loop spans 12 amino acids. CDR1 is SGHVS, CDR2 FNYEAQ, per germline. V lost 3 bases, J lost 5 bases, and 7 bases lay in between. The CDR3 DNA reads TGTGCCAGCAGCTTTTTAATCGAGACCCAGTACTTC. The encoded protein is CASSFLIETQYF.

There are many counts of this clonotype. The chain couples TRBV29-1 to TRBJ2-1, with D perhaps TRBD1 or TRBD2 (5 bases each). Trimming pared 5 bases from V and 6 bases from J, leaving 17 bases between. CDR3 size: 14 residues. In germline, CDR1 is SQVTM, CDR2 ANQGSEA. CDR3 residues: CSVSAGLEGNEQFF. The DNA of the CDR3 is TGCAGCGTTTCGGCAGGGCTTGAGGGCAATGAGCAGTTCTTC.

The rearrangement uses TRBV7-2 and TRBJ2-2; a weak D match, TRBD1 (5 bases). CDR1 SGHTA and CDR2 FQGNSA come from the germline V gene. The CDR3 spans 13 residues. V gave up 6 bases and J gave up 7 bases, with 12 bases separating them. This chain's CDR3 is CASRPTGVGELFF. As DNA, the CDR3 is TGTGCCAGCAGACCAACAGGTGTCGGGGAGCTGTTTTTT.

Concerning this clonotype: One base away lies a much larger clone, so this may be a sequencing read error. The chain joins TRBV5-1 to TRBJ1-2; D is undetermined. Germline V lookup: CDR1 SGHRS, CDR2 YFSETQ. The CDR3 is made up of 14 amino acids. CDR3 nucleotide sequence: TGCTCCAGCAGCTTGAAAACGGAACACTATGGCTACACCTTC. Translation: CSSSLKTEHYGYTF. Variable domain in full (rest from reference TRBV5-1 and TRBJ1-2): KAGVTQTPRYLIKTRGQQVTLSCSPISGHRSVSWYQQTPGQGLQFLFEYFSETQRNKGNFPGRFSGRQFSNSRSEMNVSTLELGDSALYLCSSSLKTEHYGYTFGSGTRLTVV.

V usage is TRBV7-2 and J usage is TRBJ2-1, with 7 positions matching TRBD2. Per the germline V gene, CDR1 is SGHTA and CDR2 is FQGNSA. This CDR3 region has 16 residues. The V segment lost 6 bases and the J segment 6 bases; nucleotides outside the gene matches: 14. The CDR3 spells CASRFTGTMTFNEQFF. The CDR3 coding sequence is TGTGCCAGCAGATTTACCGGGACTATGACTTTCAATGAGCAGTTCTTC.

This clonotype was counted between two and nine times. The chain couples TRBV28 to TRBJ2-5; 11 nucleotides align to TRBD2. V lost 2 bases to trimming and J lost 3 bases; unmatched junction nucleotides: 2. There are 15 residues in the CDR3. Germline V gene data show CDR1 as MDHEN and CDR2 as SYDVKM. As DNA, the CDR3 is TGTGCCAGCAGTTTAACGGGACTAGCGGAAGAGACCCAGTACTTC. This encodes CASSLTGLAEETQYF.

The rearrangement joins TRBV29-1 to TRBJ2-7; 7 nucleotides match TRBD1. Germline CDR1 SQVTM, CDR2 ANQGSEA. J gave up 3 bases and V 4 bases, and 6 bases lay outside the gene matches. There are 13 residues in the CDR3. The CDR3 coding sequence is TGCAGCGTTGCCCTTCGGGACAGCTACGAGCAGTACTTC. Protein: CSVALRDSYEQYF.

This clonotype came up a few times. The V call is TRBV18, the J call TRBJ1-2; no clear D gene. This CDR3 region has 12 residues. The germline V gene encodes CDR1 KGHSH and CDR2 LQKENI. V gave up 2 bases and J gave up 8 bases, with 9 bases separating them. CDR3 bases: TGTGCCAGCTCACCAGCTGGATTGGGCTACACCTTC. It codes for CASSPAGLGYTF.

This clonotype has ten or more counts. The V call is TRBV21-1, the J call TRBJ1-1; the D call of TRBD1 is as the table states it, not checked on the DNA. TRBV21-1 is classified as a pseudogene. The CDR3 covers 18 residues. The CDR3 DNA reads as TGTGCCAGCAGCAAAGGAAAGGGACAGGGTAAAGGAAGCACTGAAGCTTTCTTT. The encoded protein is CASSKGKGQGKGSTEAFF.

This CDR3 is CASSEGLVPNTEAFF. The CDR3 nucleotides are TGCGCCAGCAGCGAAGGTCTGGTACCGAACACTGAAGCTTTCTTT. This chain links TRBV5-1 with TRBJ1-1; D gene unclear. Germline V CDR1 and CDR2: SGHRS, YFSETQ. CDR3 length: 15 amino acids. With 4 bases removed from V and 1 base from J, the gap between germline ends came to 14 bases. The full variable domain, completed using reference TRBV5-1 and TRBJ1-1, is KAGVTQTPRYLIKTRGQQVTLSCSPISGHRSVSWYQQTPGQGLQFLFEYFSETQRNKGNFPGRFSGRQFSNSRSEMNVSTLELGDSALYLCASSEGLVPNTEAFFGQGTRLTVV.

This clonotype was seen many times. The rearrangement uses TRBV7-9 and TRBJ1-2; D not certain. CDR3 length: 13 amino acids. Trimming cost V 5 bases and J 5 bases, with 12 bases left between them. Looked up from germline, CDR1 is SEHNR and CDR2 is FQNEAQ (reference sequence). The CDR3 sequence: CASSPGPGYGYTF. The DNA for the CDR3 is TGTGCCAGCAGCCCCGGCCCCGGGTATGGCTACACCTTC.

This clonotype was found many times. The V and J genes are TRBV18 and TRBJ2-7, with 9 bases fitting TRBD2. CDR1 is KGHSH, CDR2 LQKENI, per germline. Unmatched junction bases numbered 7, after V lost 4 bases and J lost 0 bases. The CDR3 consists of 16 residues. The CDR3 sequence is CASSRGGAASSYEQYF. CDR3 in DNA: TGTGCCAGCTCACGCGGGGGGGCGGCAAGCTCCTACGAGCAGTACTTC.

The table lists this clonotype with many counts. V usage is TRBV18 and J usage is TRBJ2-7; D is perhaps TRBD1 (6 bases). With 2 bases removed from V and 3 bases from J, the gap between germline ends came to 11 bases. Germline V gene sequence: CDR1 KGHSH, CDR2 LQKENI. The CDR3 spans 14 residues. The CDR3 DNA follows: TGTGCCAGCTCACCAAATGACAGGTACTACGAGCAGTACTTC. Amino acid sequence: CASSPNDRYYEQYF.

This clonotype was counted only a few times. The CDR3 is CASSPKPRTGEDTGELFF. The CDR3 bases are TGTGCCAGCAGCCCCAAGCCTCGGACAGGGGAGGACACCGGGGAGCTGTTTTTT. V gene TRBV11-3 combines with J gene TRBJ2-2; 9 bases align to TRBD1. Germline values: CDR1 SGHNT, CDR2 YENEEA. Trimming at V came to 5 bases and at J to 3 bases, leaving 13 bases not matched to a gene. The length of the CDR3 is 18 residues. Full variable domain (rest looked up from reference TRBV11-3 and TRBJ2-2): EAGVVQSPRYKIIEKKQPVAFWCNPISGHNTLYWYLQNLGQGPELLIRYENEEAVDDSQLPKDRFSAERLKGVDSTLKIQPAELGDSAVYLCASSPKPRTGEDTGELFFGEGSRLTVL.

This clonotype was seen at least ten times. V gene TRBV28 combines with J gene TRBJ1-2; D gene uncertain. This CDR3 contains 12 residues. V was clipped by 5 bases and J by 7 bases, with 11 bases between them. Germline V CDR1 and CDR2: MDHEN, SYDVKM. The DNA of the CDR3 is TGTGCCAGCAGTCAGGAGGTTTCTGGCTACACCTTC. It yields the protein CASSQEVSGYTF.

The chain links TRBV29-1 to TRBJ1-1, with 7 nucleotides matching TRBD1. V was pared by 6 bases and J by 4 bases, with 8 bases of the junction left unmatched. Germline V CDR1 and CDR2: SQVTM, ANQGSEA. There are 13 residues in the CDR3. The CDR3, as DNA: TGCAGCGTCGCGACAGGGTTCGGCACTGAAGCTTTCTTT. Protein: CSVATGFGTEAFF.

This clonotype was observed at least ten times. This chain uses TRBV2 with TRBJ2-4, with TRBD1 matching 9 bases. Germline lookup yields CDR1 SNHLY and CDR2 FYNNEI. With V trimmed by 1 base and J by 10 bases, 17 bases remained unmatched. This CDR3 has 18 residues. The CDR3 sequence: CASSEVLSVGDRVHIQYF. For the CDR3, the DNA is TGTGCCAGCAGTGAAGTCCTATCCGTGGGGGACAGGGTTCATATTCAGTACTTC.

This chain uses TRBV18 with TRBJ2-5, with D perhaps matching TRBD2 (6 bases). Germline V lookup: CDR1 KGHSH, CDR2 LQKENI. Trimming took off 3 bases at V and 4 bases at J, with 9 bases between the two ends. The CDR3 extends over 13 amino acids. The CDR3 region has the DNA TGTGCCAGCTCACCGGAGGGGTTAGAGACCCAGTACTTC. Encoded protein: CASSPEGLETQYF. Looking up the rest from reference TRBV18 and TRBJ2-5 gives the full variable domain: NAGVMQNPRHLVRRRGQEARLRCSPMKGHSHVYWYRQLPEEGLKFMVYLQKENIIDESGMPKERFSAEFPKEGPSILRIQQVVRGDSAAYFCASSPEGLETQYFGPGTRLLVL.

This clonotype was seen more than once but under ten times. The J gene is TRBJ1-5, the V gene TRBV18; D is undetermined. The V gene lost 3 bases and the J gene lost 1 base, with 16 bases spanning the gap. CDR1 is KGHSH and CDR2 is LQKENI in the germline V gene. The CDR3 is 17 residues long. CDR3 residues: CASSPVYRSQSNQPQHF. In nucleotides, the CDR3 is TGTGCCAGCTCACCTGTTTACCGCAGCCAGAGCAATCAGCCCCAGCATTTT. The complete variable domain, with remaining parts taken from reference TRBV18 and TRBJ1-5, reads NAGVMQNPRHLVRRRGQEARLRCSPMKGHSHVYWYRQLPEEGLKFMVYLQKENIIDESGMPKERFSAEFPKEGPSILRIQQVVRGDSAAYFCASSPVYRSQSNQPQHFGDGTRLSIL.

The sample holds many counts of this clonotype. This rearrangement joins TRBV5-5 to TRBJ1-5; no clear D gene. V was trimmed by 3 bases and J by 3 bases, leaving 10 bases between them. CDR3 length: 14 residues. In germline, CDR1 is SGHKS, CDR2 YYEKEE (reference sequence). The CDR3 here is CASSSRAINQPQHF. In nucleotides, the CDR3 is TGTGCCAGCAGCTCCCGGGCCATCAATCAGCCCCAGCATTTT.

This chain connects TRBV5-1 to TRBJ2-2, with 12 bases identical to TRBD2. Germline V gene sequence: CDR1 SGHRS, CDR2 YFSETQ. Unmatched junction bases numbered 19, after V lost 2 bases and J lost 2 bases. The CDR3 loop spans 22 amino acids. This CDR3 reads CASSLSTSGSIFFGINTGELFF. CDR3 DNA: TGCGCCAGCAGCTTATCGACTAGCGGGAGCATCTTTTTCGGAATAAACACCGGGGAGCTGTTTTTT.

The chain combines TRBV20-1 with TRBJ2-7, with unresolved D. This CDR3 has 12 amino acids. Germline-derived CDR1 and CDR2 are DFQATT and SNEGSKA (reference sequence). V lost 1 base to trimming and J lost 8 bases, with 12 bases between them. The CDR3 DNA reads TGCAGTGCTAGAGTGCCAGAAGGGAAGCAGTACTTC. The encoded protein is CSARVPEGKQYF.

V gene TRBV25-1 combines with J gene TRBJ2-2, with no clear D. This CDR3 comprises 13 residues. Trimming removed 5 bases from V and 4 bases from J, with 8 bases in between. The V gene's germline CDR1 is MGHDK and CDR2 SYGVNS. CDR3 loop: CASSKQSTGELFF. In DNA, the CDR3 is TGTGCCAGCAGTAAACAGAGCACCGGGGAGCTGTTTTTT.

The V call is TRBV10-3, the J call TRBJ2-7; D perhaps matches TRBD1 (5 bases). The CDR3 is 12 amino acids. The germline gives CDR1 ENHRY, CDR2 SYGVKD. Trimming removed 4 bases from V and 3 bases from J, with 7 bases in between. This CDR3 reads CAISGQGYEQYF. DNA for the CDR3: TGTGCCATCAGTGGTCAGGGCTACGAGCAGTACTTC.

The V and J genes are TRBV11-2 and TRBJ2-1, with D unclear. CDR1 SGHAT and CDR2 FQNNGV come from the germline V gene. The CDR3 is made up of 13 amino acids. V lost 1 base, J lost 8 bases, and 9 bases lay in between. The CDR3 loop is CASSLVRVYEQFF. The CDR3 DNA follows: TGTGCCAGCAGCTTAGTTAGGGTTTATGAGCAGTTCTTC.

This clonotype has a count of ten or more. The chain combines TRBV7-2 with TRBJ1-2; the D is unclear. V was pared by 2 bases and J by 2 bases, with 9 bases between. The CDR3 covers 14 residues. Germline lookup yields CDR1 SGHTA and CDR2 FQGNSA. The CDR3 DNA reads as TGTGCCAGCAGCTTATCGGTGGGGAACTATGGCTACACCTTC. Translation gives CASSLSVGNYGYTF.

The chain uses TRBV9 and TRBJ2-2, with D possibly being TRBD2 (7 bases). Germline V lookup: CDR1 SGDLS, CDR2 YYNGEE. The V gene lost 4 bases and the J gene lost 6 bases, with 16 bases spanning the gap. The CDR3 has 15 residues. Written as DNA, the CDR3 is TGTGCCAGCAGCTCTTCCCGGGGGGCAGCCGGGGAGCTGTTTTTT. As protein: CASSSSRGAAGELFF.